Listed here is a single T cell receptor beta chain. TCRdb re-derived calls from the RT-PCR reads in MiXCR, one entry per CDR3 protein. Seen here are almost 700,000 distinct CDR3 sequences, 11% to 15% observed once, and the top ten hold 3.6%. The sample comprised memory CD4+ T cells from blood. This receptor was identified in a female donor in good health, serving as a healthy control.

The CDR3, as DNA: TGCAGTGCCCCCCCAGGGGGCGCAGATGGCTACACCTTC. Its protein is CSAPPGGADGYTF. This chain uses TRBV20-1 with TRBJ1-2; 8 bases line up with TRBD1. The length of the CDR3 is 13 residues. The trim removed 6 bases at V and 6 bases at J, leaving 9 bases unmatched. CDR1 and CDR2 (germline): DFQATT, SNEGSKA (reference sequence).